The rows below give T cell receptor beta chains drawn from one sample of a study of T-cell memory formation after mild COVID-19. In TCRdb, the 5' RACE reads were re-called with MiXCR into one record per CDR3 protein. The table shows approximately 89,000 distinct CDR3 sequences, with roughly 25% occurring only once. The sequenced sample consisted of PBMCs or a T cell subset sorted from them (not recorded which). Receptors originate from a man aged 18 to 29 who had mild COVID-19 (a few samples of this study predate the infection). Cell type and time point are not known. Both conserved end residues are part of each CDR3. A D gene is named only where the DNA matches it firmly. Some rows mark clone size as missing; the rest say once, few, many or name a class of expanded clone.

TGTGCCAGCAGCTTAGGATGGGGGACTAGCACAGATACGCAGTATTTT CASSLGWGTSTDTQYF NA TRBJ2-3 NA TRBV13
TGTGCCAGCAGCCCCGGGACAGGGGGATTCACTGAAGCTTTCTTT CASSPGTGGFTEAFF few TRBJ1-1 TRBD1 TRBV9
TGTGCCAGCAGTTTAGGGGACAGGGTCTTCACCGGGGAGCTGTTTTTT CASSLGDRVFTGELFF NA TRBJ2-2 TRBD1 TRBV27
TGTGCCAGCAGCTTAAAAGGGGAGGTACCGGAGACCCAGTACTTC CASSLKGEVPETQYF NA TRBJ2-5 NA TRBV7-6
TGCGCCAGCAGCCAGGAACCGGTACAGCTGGCGGAGCAGTACTTC CASSQEPVQLAEQYF NA TRBJ2-7 NA TRBV4-1
TGTGCCAGCAGTAGGGACCAATCGAACTATGGCTACACCTTC CASSRDQSNYGYTF NA TRBJ1-2 NA TRBV2
TGCAGCGTTGTGCTAGCGGGGGGGGAGGAGGAGACCCAGTACTTC CSVVLAGGEEETQYF NA TRBJ2-5 TRBD2 TRBV29-1
TGTGCCAGCAGCTTAACAGGGGGCCTGAACACCGGGGAGCTGTTTTTT CASSLTGGLNTGELFF NA TRBJ2-2 TRBD1 TRBV7-2
TGCGCCAGCAGACTACCGGGGGACTATAACTATGGCTACACCTTC CASRLPGDYNYGYTF NA TRBJ1-2 NA TRBV5-1
TGTGCCAGCAGTCCCCCTGACAGAAAAGAGACCCAGTACTTC CASSPPDRKETQYF few TRBJ2-5 NA TRBV28